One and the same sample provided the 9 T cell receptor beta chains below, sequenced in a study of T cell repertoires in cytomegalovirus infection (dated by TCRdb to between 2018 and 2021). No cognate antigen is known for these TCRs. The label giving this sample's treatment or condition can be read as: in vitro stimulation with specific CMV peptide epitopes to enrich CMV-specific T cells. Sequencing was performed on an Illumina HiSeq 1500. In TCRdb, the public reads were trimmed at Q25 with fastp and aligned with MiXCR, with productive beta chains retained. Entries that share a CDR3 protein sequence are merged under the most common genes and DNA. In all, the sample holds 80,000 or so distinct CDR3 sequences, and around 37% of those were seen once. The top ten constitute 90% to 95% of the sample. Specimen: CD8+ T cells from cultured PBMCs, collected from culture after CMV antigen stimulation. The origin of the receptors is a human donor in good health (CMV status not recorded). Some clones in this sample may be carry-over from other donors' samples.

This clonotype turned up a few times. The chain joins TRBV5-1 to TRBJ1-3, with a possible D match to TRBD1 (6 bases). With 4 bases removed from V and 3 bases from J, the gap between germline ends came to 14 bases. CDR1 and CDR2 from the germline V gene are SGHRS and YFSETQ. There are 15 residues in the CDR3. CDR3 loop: CASSMSQGGGNTIYF. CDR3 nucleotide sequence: TGCGCCAGCAGCATGTCACAGGGAGGTGGAAACACCATATATTTT. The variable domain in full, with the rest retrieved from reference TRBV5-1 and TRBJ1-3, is KAGVTQTPRYLIKTRGQQVTLSCSPISGHRSVSWYQQTPGQGLQFLFEYFSETQRNKGNFPGRFSGRQFSNSRSEMNVSTLELGDSALYLCASSMSQGGGNTIYFGEGSWLTVV.

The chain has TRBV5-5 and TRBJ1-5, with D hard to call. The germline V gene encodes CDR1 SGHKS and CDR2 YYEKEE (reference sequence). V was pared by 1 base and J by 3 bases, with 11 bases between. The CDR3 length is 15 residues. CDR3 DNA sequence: TGTGCCAGCAGCTTGAGGGTCGGAGACAATCAGCCCCAGCATTTT. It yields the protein CASSLRVGDNQPQHF.

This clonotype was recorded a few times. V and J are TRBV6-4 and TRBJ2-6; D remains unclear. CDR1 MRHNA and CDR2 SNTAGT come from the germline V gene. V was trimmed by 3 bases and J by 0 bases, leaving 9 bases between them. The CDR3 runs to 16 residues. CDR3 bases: TGTGCCAGCAGTGAAACACTCCGCTCTGGGGCCAACGTCCTGACTTTC. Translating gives CASSETLRSGANVLTF.

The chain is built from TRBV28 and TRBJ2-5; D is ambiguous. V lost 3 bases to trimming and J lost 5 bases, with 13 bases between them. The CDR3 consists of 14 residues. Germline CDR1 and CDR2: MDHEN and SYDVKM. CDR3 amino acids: CASSFSSPSETQYF. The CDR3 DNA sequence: TGTGCCAGCAGTTTTTCCAGTCCCTCGGAGACCCAGTACTTC.

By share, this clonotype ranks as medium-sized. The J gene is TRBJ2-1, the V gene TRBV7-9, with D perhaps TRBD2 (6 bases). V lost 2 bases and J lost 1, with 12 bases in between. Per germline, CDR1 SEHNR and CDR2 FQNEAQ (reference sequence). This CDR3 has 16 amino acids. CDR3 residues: CASSLTGTYSYNEQFF. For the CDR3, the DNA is TGTGCCAGCAGCTTAACGGGGACTTATTCCTACAATGAGCAGTTCTTC.

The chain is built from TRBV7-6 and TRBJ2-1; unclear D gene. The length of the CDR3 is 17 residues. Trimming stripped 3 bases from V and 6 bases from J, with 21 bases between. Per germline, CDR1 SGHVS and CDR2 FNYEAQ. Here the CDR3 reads CASSFSPAGPTPNEQFF. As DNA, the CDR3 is TGTGCCAGCAGCTTTTCACCCGCCGGGCCAACCCCCAATGAGCAGTTCTTC.

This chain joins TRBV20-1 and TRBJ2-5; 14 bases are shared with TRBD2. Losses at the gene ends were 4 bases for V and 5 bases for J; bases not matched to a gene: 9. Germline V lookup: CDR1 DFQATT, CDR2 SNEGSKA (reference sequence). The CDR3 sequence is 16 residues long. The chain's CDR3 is CSAIGTSGGVIETQYF. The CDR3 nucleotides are TGCAGTGCTATAGGGACTAGCGGGGGCGTCATCGAGACCCAGTACTTC.

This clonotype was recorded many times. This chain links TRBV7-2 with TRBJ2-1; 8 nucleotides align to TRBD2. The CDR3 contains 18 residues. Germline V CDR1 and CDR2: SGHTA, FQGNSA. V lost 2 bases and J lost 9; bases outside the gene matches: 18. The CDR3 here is CASSLNAYGGGRTIEQFF. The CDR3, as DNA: TGTGCCAGCAGCTTAAATGCTTACGGGGGGGGCAGAACTATTGAGCAGTTCTTC.

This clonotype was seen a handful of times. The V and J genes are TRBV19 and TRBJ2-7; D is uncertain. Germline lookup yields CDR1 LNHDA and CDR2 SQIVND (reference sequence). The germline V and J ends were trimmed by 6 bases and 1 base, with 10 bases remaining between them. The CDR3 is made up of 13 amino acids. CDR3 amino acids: CASSPDGSYEQYF. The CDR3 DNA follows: TGTGCCAGTAGCCCGGACGGGTCCTACGAGCAGTACTTC. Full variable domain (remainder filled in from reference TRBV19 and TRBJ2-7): DGGITQSPKYLFRKEGQNVTLSCEQNLNHDAMYWYRQDPGQGLRLIYYSQIVNDFQKGDIAEGYSVSREKKESFPLTVTSAQKNPTAFYLCASSPDGSYEQYFGPGTRLTVT.